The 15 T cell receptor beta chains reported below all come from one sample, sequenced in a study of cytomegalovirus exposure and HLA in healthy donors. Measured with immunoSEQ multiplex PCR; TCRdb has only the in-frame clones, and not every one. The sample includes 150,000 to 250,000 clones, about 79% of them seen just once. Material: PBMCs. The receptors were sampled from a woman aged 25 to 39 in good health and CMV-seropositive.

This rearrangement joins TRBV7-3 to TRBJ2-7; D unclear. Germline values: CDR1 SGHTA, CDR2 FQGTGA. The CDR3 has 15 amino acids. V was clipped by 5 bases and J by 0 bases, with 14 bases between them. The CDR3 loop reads CASSPSASSSYEQYF. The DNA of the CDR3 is TGTGCCAGCAGCCCGAGCGCTTCGAGCTCCTACGAGCAGTACTTC. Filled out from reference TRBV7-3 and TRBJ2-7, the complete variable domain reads GAGVSQTPSNKVTEKGKYVELRCDPISGHTALYWYRQSLGQGPEFLIYFQGTGAADDSGLPNDRFFAVRPEGSVSTLKIQRTERGDSAVYLCASSPSASSSYEQYFGPGTRLTVT.

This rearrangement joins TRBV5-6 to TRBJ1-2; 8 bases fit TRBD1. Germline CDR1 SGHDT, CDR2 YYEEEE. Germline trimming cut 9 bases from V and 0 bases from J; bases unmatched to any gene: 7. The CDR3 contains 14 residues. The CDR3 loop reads CATETGGANYGYTF. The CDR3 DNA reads TGTGCCACTGAAACAGGGGGAGCTAACTATGGCTACACCTTC. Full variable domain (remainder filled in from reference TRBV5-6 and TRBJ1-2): DAGVTQSPTHLIKTRGQQVTLRCSPKSGHDTVSWYQQALGQGPQFIFQYYEEEERQRGNFPDRFSGHQFPNYSSELNVNALLLGDSALYLCATETGGANYGYTFGSGTRLTVV.

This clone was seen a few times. CDR3 residues: CASSFGRSYEQYF. The CDR3 DNA is TGTGCCAGCAGCTTTGGTAGATCCTACGAGCAGTACTTC. The chain couples TRBV7-6 to TRBJ2-7; no clear D gene. Germline V gene data show CDR1 as SGHVS and CDR2 as FNYEAQ. The CDR3 loop spans 13 amino acids. Trimming stripped 3 bases from V and 1 base from J, with 7 bases between.

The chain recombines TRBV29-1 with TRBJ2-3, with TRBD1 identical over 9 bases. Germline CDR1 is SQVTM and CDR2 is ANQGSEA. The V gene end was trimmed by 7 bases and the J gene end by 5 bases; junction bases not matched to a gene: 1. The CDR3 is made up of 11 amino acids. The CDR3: CSGTGEDTQYF. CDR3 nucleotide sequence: TGCAGCGGGACAGGGGAAGATACGCAGTATTTT.

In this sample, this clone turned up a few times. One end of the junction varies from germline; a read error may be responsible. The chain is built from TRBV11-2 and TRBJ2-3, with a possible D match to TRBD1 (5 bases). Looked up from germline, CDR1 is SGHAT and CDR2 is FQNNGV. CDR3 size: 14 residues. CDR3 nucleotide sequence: TGTGCCAGCAGCTTATTTACAGGCACTGATACGCAGTATTTT. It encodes CASSLFTGTDTQYF. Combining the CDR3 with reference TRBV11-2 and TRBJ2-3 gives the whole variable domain EAGVAQSPRYKIIEKRQSVAFWCNPISGHATLYWYQQILGQGPKLLIQFQNNGVVDDSQLPKDRFSAERLKGVDSTLKIQPAKLEDSAVYLCASSLFTGTDTQYFGPGTRLTVL.

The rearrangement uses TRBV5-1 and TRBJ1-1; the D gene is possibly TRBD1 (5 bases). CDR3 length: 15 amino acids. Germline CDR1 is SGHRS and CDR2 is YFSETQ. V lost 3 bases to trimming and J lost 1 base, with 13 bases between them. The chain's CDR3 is CASSSLDRQNTEAFF. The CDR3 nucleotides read TGCGCCAGCAGCTCTCTAGACAGACAGAACACTGAAGCTTTCTTT.

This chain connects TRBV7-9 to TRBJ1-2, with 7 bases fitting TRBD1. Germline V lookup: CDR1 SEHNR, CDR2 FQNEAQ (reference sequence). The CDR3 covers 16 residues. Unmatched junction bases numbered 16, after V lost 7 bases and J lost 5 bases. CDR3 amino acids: CASIYGTALPTYGYTF. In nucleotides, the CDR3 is TGTGCCAGCATCTACGGGACAGCGCTCCCAACTTATGGCTACACCTTC.

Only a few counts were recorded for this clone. The CDR3 sequence: CASSPPRVSNTEAFF. The CDR3 bases are TGTGCCAGCTCACCACCAAGAGTCTCGAACACTGAAGCTTTCTTT. This chain uses TRBV18 with TRBJ1-1; unclear D gene. Germline CDR1 and CDR2: KGHSH and LQKENI. Trimming stripped 0 bases from V and 1 base from J, with 9 bases between. This CDR3 has 15 residues.

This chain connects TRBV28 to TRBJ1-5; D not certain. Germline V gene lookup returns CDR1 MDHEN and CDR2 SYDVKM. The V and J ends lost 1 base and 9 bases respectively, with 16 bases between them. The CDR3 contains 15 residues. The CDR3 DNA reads TGTGCCAGCAGTTTATTCCACAATATCAAGTGGCCCCAGCATTTT. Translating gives CASSLFHNIKWPQHF.

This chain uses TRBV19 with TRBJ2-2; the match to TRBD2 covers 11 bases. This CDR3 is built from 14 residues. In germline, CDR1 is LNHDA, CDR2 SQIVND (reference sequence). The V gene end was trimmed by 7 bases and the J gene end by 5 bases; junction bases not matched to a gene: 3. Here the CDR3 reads CASTGLADTGELFF. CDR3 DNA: TGTGCCAGTACGGGACTAGCGGATACCGGGGAGCTGTTTTTT. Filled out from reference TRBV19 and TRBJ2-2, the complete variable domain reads DGGITQSPKYLFRKEGQNVTLSCEQNLNHDAMYWYRQDPGQGLRLIYYSQIVNDFQKGDIAEGYSVSREKKESFPLTVTSAQKNPTAFYLCASTGLADTGELFFGEGSRLTVL.

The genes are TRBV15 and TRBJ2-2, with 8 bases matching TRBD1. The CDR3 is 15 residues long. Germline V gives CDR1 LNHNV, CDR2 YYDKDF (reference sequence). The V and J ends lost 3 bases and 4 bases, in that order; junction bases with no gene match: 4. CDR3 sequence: CATSRSTGGTGELFF. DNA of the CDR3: TGTGCCACCAGCAGGAGTACAGGGGGCACCGGGGAGCTGTTTTTT.

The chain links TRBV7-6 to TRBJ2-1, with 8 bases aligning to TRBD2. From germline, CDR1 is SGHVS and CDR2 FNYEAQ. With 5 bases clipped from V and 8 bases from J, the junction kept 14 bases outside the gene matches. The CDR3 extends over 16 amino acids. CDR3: CASSQRSSSGIDEQFF. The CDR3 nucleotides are TGTGCCAGCAGCCAACGGTCAAGTAGCGGGATCGATGAGCAGTTCTTC.

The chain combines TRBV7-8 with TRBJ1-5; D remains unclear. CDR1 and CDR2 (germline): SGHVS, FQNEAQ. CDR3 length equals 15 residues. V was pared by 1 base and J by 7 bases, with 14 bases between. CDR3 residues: CASSLVGQASQPQHF. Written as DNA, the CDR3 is TGTGCCAGCAGCTTAGTGGGTCAGGCTAGCCAGCCCCAGCATTTT.

CDR3 coding DNA: TGTGCCAGTAGTATATCGTCTAGCGAGGTAGGAGATACGCAGTATTTT. Its protein product is CASSISSSEVGDTQYF. This chain links TRBV19 with TRBJ2-3, with D possibly being TRBD2 (6 bases). The CDR3 runs to 16 residues. Trimming removed 2 bases at V and 5 bases at J, with 17 bases between. Germline V gene data show CDR1 as LNHDA and CDR2 as SQIVND (reference sequence). The full variable domain, completed using reference TRBV19 and TRBJ2-3, is DGGITQSPKYLFRKEGQNVTLSCEQNLNHDAMYWYRQDPGQGLRLIYYSQIVNDFQKGDIAEGYSVSREKKESFPLTVTSAQKNPTAFYLCASSISSSEVGDTQYFGPGTRLTVL.

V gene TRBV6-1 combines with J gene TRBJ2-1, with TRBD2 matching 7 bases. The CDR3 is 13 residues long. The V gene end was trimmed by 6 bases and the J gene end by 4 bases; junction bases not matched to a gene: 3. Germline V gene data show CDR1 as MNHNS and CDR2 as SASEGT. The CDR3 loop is CASRKGLYNEQFF. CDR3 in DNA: TGTGCCAGCAGGAAGGGACTATACAATGAGCAGTTCTTC.